These 10 T cell receptor beta chains were sequenced from one sample in a study of precursors of human CD4 cytotoxic T cells. The bulk UMI libraries came from four sorted CD4+ memory subsets, including IL-7R-high and IL-7R-negative TEMRA. TCRdb ran MiXCR on the reads and lists one entry per CDR3 protein. The table lists more than 450 distinct CDR3 sequences, around 23% of them singletons. The sample was memory CD4+ T cells from blood (PBMCs). These receptor sequences come from a human donor in good health.

This clonotype is classed as large. This chain uses TRBV5-1 with TRBJ2-1; D remains unclear. Germline CDR1 SGHRS, CDR2 YFSETQ. CDR3 length equals 13 residues. Trimming shortened V by 0 bases and J by 7 bases, and 8 bases separated the two germline ends. The CDR3 nucleotides read TGCGCCAGCAGCTTGGGGGGTATGAATGAGCAGTTCTTC. Its translation is CASSLGGMNEQFF.

Judged by abundance, this clonotype is large (0.1 to 1%). The V and J genes are TRBV6-4 and TRBJ2-1; D gene ambiguous. This CDR3 comprises 14 residues. The germline gives CDR1 MRHNA, CDR2 SNTAGT. Trimming cost V 3 bases and J 5 bases, with 11 bases left between them. For the CDR3, the DNA is TGTGCCAGCAGTGAGTCCTATGGCAACAATGAGCAGTTCTTC. Encoded protein: CASSESYGNNEQFF.

By share, this clonotype counts as large (0.1 to 1%). The CDR3 DNA follows: TGTGCCAGCAGCCAAGACGCTAGCGGGACCCTTGAGCAGTACTTC. It codes for CASSQDASGTLEQYF. V usage is TRBV3-1 and J usage is TRBJ2-7, with 9 nucleotides matching TRBD2. CDR3 length: 15 residues. Germline CDR1 LGHDT, CDR2 YNNKEL (reference sequence). Trimming removed 0 bases from V and 7 bases from J; junction bases left unmatched: 7.

This clonotype qualifies as large. J is TRBJ1-3 and V is TRBV3-1; D unclear. CDR3 length: 16 amino acids. Germline CDR1 reads LGHDT; CDR2 reads YNNKEL (reference sequence). V shed 5 bases and J shed 0 bases, with 14 bases lying between them. CDR3 coding DNA: TGTGCCAGCAGCTCCCCTCTGAGACTCTCTGGAAACACCATATATTTT. Translation gives CASSSPLRLSGNTIYF.

The sample holds a few counts of this clonotype. This chain uses TRBV4-1 with TRBJ1-2, with D perhaps TRBD1 (5 bases). V shed 3 bases and J shed 6 bases, with 20 bases lying between them. CDR3 length: 16 residues. The V gene's germline CDR1 is MGHRA and CDR2 YSYEKL. CDR3 in DNA: TGCGCCAGCAGCCAGGGAGGGCGGGGCCCGAGGAATGGCTACACCTTC. Protein: CASSQGGRGPRNGYTF.

This clonotype is termed large (0.1 to 1%). The chain combines TRBV10-3 with TRBJ2-2; TRBD2 aligns across 9 bases. V shed 3 bases, J shed 3 bases, and the junction held 2 bases outside the gene matches. This CDR3 is built from 15 residues. Germline lookup yields CDR1 ENHRY and CDR2 SYGVKD. CDR3 sequence: CAISDGTSYTGELFF. CDR3 DNA sequence: TGTGCCATCAGTGATGGGACTAGCTACACCGGGGAGCTGTTTTTT.

A few counts support this clonotype. The chain employs TRBV21-1 and TRBJ1-2. TRBV21-1 is flagged as a pseudogene. The length of the CDR3 is 11 residues. The CDR3 DNA sequence: TGTGCCAGCAAGACTTGGAATGGCTACACCTTC. This gives the protein CASKTWNGYTF.

This clonotype is labeled as large. The V and J genes are TRBV4-2 and TRBJ2-7; D perhaps matches TRBD2 (6 bases). Trimming took 0 bases from V and 1 from J, leaving 19 bases between them. The CDR3 contains 18 residues. Germline CDR1 and CDR2: LGHNA and YNFKEQ. The CDR3 DNA follows: TGTGCCAGCAGCCAAGATCCCCCCCCGGGGGAAGGGTCCTACGAGCAGTACTTC. Protein sequence: CASSQDPPPGEGSYEQYF.

This chain links TRBV29-1 with TRBJ2-7; 11 bases fit TRBD2. This CDR3 region has 15 residues. Germline V gene data show CDR1 as SQVTM and CDR2 as ANQGSEA. The ends lost 0 bases at V and 6 bases at J; junction bases unmatched: 7. This chain's CDR3 is CSVEDLSGRAFEQYF. The DNA for the CDR3 is TGCAGCGTTGAAGATCTTAGCGGGAGGGCCTTCGAGCAGTACTTC.

This clonotype is large in the sample. The V and J genes are TRBV7-9 and TRBJ2-2; D gene uncertain. This CDR3 region has 13 residues. From germline, CDR1 is SEHNR and CDR2 FQNEAQ (reference sequence). V was cut by 3 bases and J by 3 bases, with 5 bases left in between. CDR3 sequence reads: CASSFLDTGELFF. DNA of the CDR3: TGTGCCAGCAGCTTTCTGGACACCGGGGAGCTGTTTTTT. The full variable domain, its missing parts supplied by reference TRBV7-9 and TRBJ2-2, is DTGVSQNPRHKITKRGQNVTFRCDPISEHNRLYWYRQTLGQGPEFLTYFQNEAQLEKSRLLSDRFSAERPKGSFSTLEIQRTEQGDSAMYLCASSFLDTGELFFGEGSRLTVL.